A single sample gave rise to the 15 T cell receptor beta chains below, sequenced in a study of radiotherapy plus CTLA-4 blockade in lung cancer. The method was immunoSEQ multiplex PCR; TCRdb's version includes in-frame clones alone and lacks a portion of them. This sample has 75,000 to 100,000 clones, with 80% to 90% found just once. The material was peripheral blood, obtained from a patient treated with radiotherapy plus ipilimumab. Receptors were obtained from a human donor with non-small cell lung cancer that progressed on radiotherapy plus ipilimumab.

The chain joins TRBV2 to TRBJ2-7; 7 bases map to TRBD1. The CDR3 is 12 residues long. V shed 8 bases, J shed 1 base, and the junction held 2 bases outside the gene matches. The germline gives CDR1 SNHLY, CDR2 FYNNEI. In DNA form, the CDR3 reads TGTGCCAGCCGGGACAGATCCTACGAGCAGTACTTC. Translated: CASRDRSYEQYF.

The chain combines TRBV6-5 with TRBJ2-5; 10 nucleotides align to TRBD2. Germline lookup yields CDR1 MNHEY and CDR2 SVGAGI. The CDR3 is made up of 14 amino acids. J was trimmed by 1 base and V by 8 bases; bases with no gene match: 4. The CDR3 here is CASRLAGLQETQYF. DNA for the CDR3: TGTGCCAGCCGACTAGCGGGCCTCCAAGAGACCCAGTACTTC.

This clone was seen once. V gene TRBV18 combines with J gene TRBJ1-2; D is undetermined. Germline V gene sequence: CDR1 KGHSH, CDR2 LQKENI. V gave up 6 bases and J gave up 0 bases, with 14 bases separating them. CDR3 length equals 15 residues. The CDR3 DNA sequence: TGTGCCAGCTCCGACCGGGTGGGCTCTAACTATGGCTACACCTTC. Residues: CASSDRVGSNYGYTF.

The V gene is TRBV15, the J gene TRBJ2-1, with D unclear. Trimming removed 0 bases from V and 6 bases from J, with 12 bases in between. Germline V gene data show CDR1 as LNHNV and CDR2 as YYDKDF (reference sequence). The CDR3 runs to 15 residues. CDR3 region: CATSRDAGPGNEQFF. In nucleotides, the CDR3 is TGTGCCACCAGCAGAGATGCAGGCCCGGGCAATGAGCAGTTCTTC.

V gene TRBV6-1 combines with J gene TRBJ1-2; 10 bases match TRBD1. CDR1 MNHNS and CDR2 SASEGT come from the germline V gene. With 4 bases clipped from V and 7 bases from J, the junction kept 12 bases outside the gene matches. The CDR3 loop spans 16 amino acids. The CDR3 DNA reads TGTGCCAGCAGTGGCCTTCGTGACAGGGGGCGAGCTGGCTACACCTTC. This codes for CASSGLRDRGRAGYTF.

The sample holds one count of this clone. V usage is TRBV27 and J usage is TRBJ2-5; D remains unclear. With 6 bases removed from V and 1 base from J, the gap between germline ends came to 3 bases. Germline V gives CDR1 MNHEY, CDR2 SMNVEV (reference sequence). This CDR3 is built from 11 residues. This chain's CDR3 is CASRLQETQYF. DNA of the CDR3: TGTGCCAGCAGGCTCCAAGAGACCCAGTACTTC.

A remark on this clone: The junction departs from germline at one end; a sequencing error may be responsible. The chain couples TRBV10-3 to TRBJ1-1, with 7 bases lining up with TRBD1. The CDR3 length is 12 residues. Germline loops: CDR1 ENHRY, CDR2 SYGVKD. The CDR3 reads CAISPIPTGLLF. CDR3 nucleotides: TGTGCCATCAGCCCGATCCCGACAGGGCTTCTCTTT.

V and J are TRBV5-1 and TRBJ1-2; TRBD1 matches at 8 bases. V shed 3 bases, J shed 6 bases, and the junction held 4 bases outside the gene matches. The CDR3 runs to 13 residues. Germline loops: CDR1 SGHRS, CDR2 YFSETQ. The CDR3 nucleotides are TGCGCCAGCAGCTCTACAGGGGGAAATGGCTACACCTTC. Protein: CASSSTGGNGYTF.

This chain joins TRBV2 and TRBJ1-2; 7 bases line up with TRBD1. Germline CDR1 and CDR2: SNHLY and FYNNEI. The CDR3 extends over 13 amino acids. After removal of 4 bases from V and 7 bases from J, the junction contained 6 bases not matched to a gene. CDR3 bases: TGTGCCAGCAGTGTTCGACAGGGAGCTGGCTACACCTTC. Encoded protein: CASSVRQGAGYTF.

This chain uses TRBV18 with TRBJ1-1; 8 bases align to TRBD1. The CDR3 consists of 13 residues. Germline V gene sequence: CDR1 KGHSH, CDR2 LQKENI. J lost 7 bases, V lost 5 bases, and 6 bases had no gene match. CDR3 residues: CASSSSGGVEAFF. CDR3 DNA sequence: TGTGCCAGCTCAAGTTCAGGGGGCGTTGAAGCTTTCTTT.

The count of this clone is one. The chain joins TRBV28 to TRBJ2-3; 8 bases fit TRBD2. CDR1 is MDHEN, CDR2 SYDVKM, per germline. This CDR3 is 15 amino acids long. V gave up 6 bases and J gave up 4 bases; unmatched junction bases: 9. The DNA for the CDR3 is TGTGCCAGCAGGTCCAGCGGGAGAGGCTCAGATACGCAGTATTTT. Translated: CASRSSGRGSDTQYF.

This clone was counted only a few times. This rearrangement joins TRBV19 to TRBJ1-1; D not resolved. The CDR3 sequence is 15 residues long. Germline CDR1 and CDR2: LNHDA and SQIVND (reference sequence). V was trimmed by 6 bases and J by 9 bases, leaving 23 bases between them. CDR3 residues: CASRSTDGGSLQAFF. CDR3 bases: TGTGCCAGTAGATCTACGGACGGCGGTAGCCTCCAAGCTTTCTTT.

J is TRBJ2-7 and V is TRBV11-3, with TRBD1 as a possible D gene (5 bases). V shed 3 bases and J shed 6 bases, with 12 bases lying between them. From germline, CDR1 is SGHNT and CDR2 YENEEA. The CDR3 loop spans 13 amino acids. This CDR3 is CASSFSTAGEQYF. The CDR3 DNA reads TGTGCCAGCAGCTTTTCGACAGCTGGCGAGCAGTACTTC.

This clone was observed a single time. This chain uses TRBV5-1 with TRBJ2-3; 9 bases are shared with TRBD2. The trim removed 5 bases at V and 2 bases at J, leaving 9 bases unmatched. The CDR3 sequence is 16 residues long. Germline values: CDR1 SGHRS, CDR2 YFSETQ. The CDR3: CASRFSGSPNTDTQYF. In DNA form, the CDR3 reads TGCGCCAGCAGGTTTAGCGGGAGCCCCAACACAGATACGCAGTATTTT.

This clone was detected only once. The V gene is TRBV18, the J gene TRBJ2-2; 13 bases fit TRBD2. The CDR3 length is 18 residues. The germline gives CDR1 KGHSH, CDR2 LQKENI. With 2 bases clipped from V and 1 base from J, the junction kept 4 bases outside the gene matches. The chain's CDR3 is CASSPILAGGKNTGELFF. CDR3 DNA sequence: TGTGCCAGCTCACCAATACTAGCGGGAGGGAAGAACACCGGGGAGCTGTTTTTT.